One and the same sample provided the 10 T cell receptor beta chains below, sequenced in a study of cytomegalovirus exposure and HLA in healthy donors. PCR amplification relied on 60 Vbeta primers (plus 13 Jbeta primers). TCRdb's copy holds only in-frame clones and misses some; the assay was immunoSEQ multiplex PCR. This table holds approximately 110,000 clones, approximately 80% found once. Input material: PBMCs. The source is a human donor in good health.

The chain combines TRBV6-5 with TRBJ1-3, with 7 nucleotides matching TRBD1. Germline lookup yields CDR1 MNHEY and CDR2 SVGAGI. The V and J ends lost 2 bases and 1 base, in that order; junction bases with no gene match: 5. The CDR3 is made up of 16 amino acids. The CDR3 DNA reads TGTGCCAGCAGTTACGCGACAGGGTATTCTGGAAACACCATATATTTT. Translated, it gives CASSYATGYSGNTIYF.

The chain has TRBV28 and TRBJ1-2; no definite D call. Trimming cost V 5 bases and J 7 bases, with 11 bases left between them. Germline V gives CDR1 MDHEN, CDR2 SYDVKM. The CDR3 extends over 12 amino acids. The CDR3 loop is CASSPPPSGYTF. The CDR3 DNA follows: TGTGCCAGCAGTCCTCCCCCCTCTGGCTACACCTTC.

The chain joins TRBV6-5 to TRBJ1-1; D perhaps matches TRBD1 (6 bases). V was trimmed by 4 bases and J by 3 bases, leaving 9 bases between them. The CDR3 spans 13 residues. The germline gives CDR1 MNHEY, CDR2 SVGAGI. The CDR3 DNA reads TGTGCCAGCAGTTCAGGGGAGTACACTGAAGCTTTCTTT. It is translated as CASSSGEYTEAFF.

The J gene is TRBJ2-3, the V gene TRBV29-1; possibly TRBD2 for D (6 bases). V lost 5 bases and J lost 3, with 6 bases in between. The CDR3 extends over 11 amino acids. Germline V lookup: CDR1 SQVTM, CDR2 ANQGSEA. The CDR3 DNA reads as TGCAGCGTTCGGGGGACAGATACGCAGTATTTT. Residues: CSVRGTDTQYF.

As for this clone: At one end, the junction sequence differs from germline, possibly due to a read error. The V gene is TRBV7-9, the J gene TRBJ2-7; 8 nucleotides agree with TRBD1. The CDR3 is 15 residues long. CDR1 is SEHNR, CDR2 FQNEAQ, per germline (reference sequence). The CDR3 coding sequence is TGTTCCAGCAGCCTAGTCCGGACAGGGATCTACGAGCAGTACTTC. Its protein is CSSSLVRTGIYEQYF.

The chain joins TRBV7-2 to TRBJ2-5, with 11 positions matching TRBD2. CDR3 length: 17 amino acids. The germline V gene encodes CDR1 SGHTA and CDR2 FQGNSA. The V and J ends lost 5 bases and 5 bases, in that order; junction bases with no gene match: 13. The CDR3 DNA sequence: TGTGCCAGCAGCGCACGTAGCGGGAGGGCCGGTCTGGAGACCCAGTACTTC. Translating gives CASSARSGRAGLETQYF.

This clone appeared a single time. The J gene is TRBJ1-4, the V gene TRBV20-1; D remains ambiguous. Germline CDR1 reads DFQATT; CDR2 reads SNEGSKA (reference sequence). Trimming shortened V by 3 bases and J by 11 bases, and 10 bases separated the two germline ends. The CDR3 has 11 residues. CDR3 region: CSASDPRKLFF. The CDR3 region has the DNA TGCAGTGCTAGCGATCCGAGGAAACTGTTTTTT.

The rearrangement uses TRBV7-9 and TRBJ2-7, with 8 bases identical to TRBD1. Germline-derived CDR1 and CDR2 are SEHNR and FQNEAQ (reference sequence). V dropped 5 bases and J dropped 3; count of bases not matched to a gene: 18. This CDR3 comprises 18 residues. CDR3 sequence: CASSPRVGDRPNFYEQYF. CDR3 DNA: TGTGCCAGCAGCCCCCGGGTCGGGGACAGGCCGAACTTCTACGAGCAGTACTTC.

J is TRBJ2-2 and V is TRBV6-5; TRBD2 matches 10 bases. Germline V gene sequence: CDR1 MNHEY, CDR2 SVGAGI. This CDR3 spans 15 amino acids. With V trimmed by 8 bases and J by 1 base, 4 bases remained unmatched. CDR3 DNA sequence: TGTGCCAGCCAGTGGACTAGCGGGAACACCGGGGAGCTGTTTTTT. Its protein is CASQWTSGNTGELFF.

CDR3 bases: TGTGCCAGCAGCTTTGAGCTGAACACTGAAGCTTTCTTT. This translates into CASSFELNTEAFF. The chain couples TRBV11-2 to TRBJ1-1; the D is unclear. The ends were cut back, 3 bases at V and 0 bases at J, with 5 bases in the middle. This CDR3 is 13 amino acids long. The germline V gene encodes CDR1 SGHAT and CDR2 FQNNGV.